A single sample is the source of the 9 T cell receptor beta chains below, sequenced in a study of identical twins. TCRdb fed the 5' RACE reads into MiXCR, producing one record per CDR3 protein. The table has around 1.7 million distinct CDR3 sequences, less than 40% seen once. Sequenced input: cord blood. The receptors were gathered from a newborn girl in good health.

This chain joins TRBV28 and TRBJ2-7; 9 bases match TRBD1. Germline values: CDR1 MDHEN, CDR2 SYDVKM. The ends lost 7 bases at V and 2 bases at J; junction bases unmatched: 12. There are 16 residues in the CDR3. In DNA, the CDR3 is TGTGCCAGCACCGAAACCCCCGGGACAGGGCCCTACGAGCAGTACTTC. It encodes CASTETPGTGPYEQYF.

V and J are TRBV11-2 and TRBJ2-7; 8 nucleotides match TRBD2. This CDR3 region has 15 residues. V was clipped by 5 bases and J by 3 bases; unmatched bases: 9. Per germline, CDR1 SGHAT and CDR2 FQNNGV. The CDR3 sequence is CASSAIAGSNYEQYF. In DNA form, the CDR3 reads TGTGCCAGCAGCGCGATAGCGGGGTCTAACTACGAGCAGTACTTC.

Only a few counts were recorded for this clonotype. The rearrangement uses TRBV20-1 and TRBJ2-3; D is undetermined. CDR1 and CDR2 (germline): DFQATT, SNEGSKA (reference sequence). CDR3 size: 14 residues. V gave up 2 bases and J gave up 2 bases, with 11 bases separating them. The CDR3 sequence: CSARPPGLTDTQYF. CDR3 coding DNA: TGCAGTGCTAGACCCCCCGGCCTCACAGATACGCAGTATTTT.

The chain joins TRBV20-1 to TRBJ2-1, with 9 bases that match TRBD2. The CDR3 has 16 amino acids. Germline CDR1 DFQATT, CDR2 SNEGSKA (reference sequence). Trimming removed 2 bases from V and 0 bases from J; junction bases left unmatched: 5. For the CDR3, the DNA is TGCAGTGCTAGACTAGCGGGAAGGGACTCCTACAATGAGCAGTTCTTC. It encodes CSARLAGRDSYNEQFF.

The rearrangement joins TRBV6-2 or TRBV6-3 to TRBJ1-5; tentatively, D is TRBD1 (6 bases). The CDR3 spans 14 residues. Germline loops: CDR1 MNHEY, CDR2 SVGEGT. V dropped 7 bases and J dropped 0 bases, with 10 bases sitting between them. CDR3 nucleotide sequence: TGTGCCAGCAACAGGGATTATAGCAATCAGCCCCAGCATTTT. Translated: CASNRDYSNQPQHF.

In this sample, this clonotype turned up many times. V gene TRBV6-2 or TRBV6-3 combines with J gene TRBJ2-3; D is unclear. This CDR3 has 12 residues. CDR1 MNHEY and CDR2 SVGEGT come from the germline V gene. The germline V and J ends were trimmed by 2 bases and 4 bases, with 4 bases remaining between them. The CDR3, as DNA: TGTGCCAGCAGTTACCCTCCAGATACGCAGTATTTT. Translation: CASSYPPDTQYF.

This clonotype was picked up a small number of times. This chain uses TRBV6-1 with TRBJ2-7; TRBD1 aligns across 8 bases. Germline CDR1 MNHNS, CDR2 SASEGT. This CDR3 is 18 amino acids long. Losses at the gene ends were 6 bases for V and 0 bases for J; bases not matched to a gene: 16. The CDR3 bases are TGTGCCAGCAGCGGTGGGGACAGGAGGAGGATGAGCTCCTACGAGCAGTACTTC. It is translated as CASSGGDRRRMSSYEQYF.

With respect to this clonotype: The junction differs from germline at one of its ends, possibly a read error. The genes are TRBV15 and TRBJ1-2; no reliable D call. This CDR3 has 13 amino acids. Germline V gene sequence: CDR1 LNHNV, CDR2 YYDKDF (reference sequence). CDR3 coding DNA: TGTGCCACCAACAGAGATAAGGGTTTTGGCTACACCTTC. Translation: CATNRDKGFGYTF.

This clonotype was counted at least ten times. This chain connects TRBV9 to TRBJ2-1; 13 bases match TRBD2. The V and J ends lost 0 bases and 7 bases, in that order; junction bases with no gene match: 7. CDR1 and CDR2 (germline): SGDLS, YYNGEE. The CDR3 is made up of 17 amino acids. The CDR3 loop is CASSVVGSTSGGNEQFF. CDR3 nucleotide sequence: TGTGCCAGCAGCGTAGTTGGTTCGACTAGCGGGGGGAATGAGCAGTTCTTC.